A selection of T cell receptor beta chains follows, all from one sample in a study of CD8 T cells in Susac syndrome. TCRdb re-derived calls from the immunoSEQ multiplex PCR reads in MiXCR, one entry per CDR3 protein. Found here are some 170,000 distinct CDR3 sequences, 85% to 95% of them singletons; the top ten hold more than 0.11%. The specimen sequenced was CD4+ T cells from PBMCs. These receptors came from a human donor in good health. Both conserved end residues are part of each CDR3. A D gene is named only where the DNA matches it firmly.

CDR3: CASSLGSGTGELFF
DNA: TGTGCCAGCAGCTTAGGATCGGGCACCGGGGAGCTGTTTTTT
J: TRBJ2-2
D: .
V: TRBV7-3

CDR3: CASGLVVGDRADEQYF
DNA: TGTGCTAGTGGTTTGGTAGTCGGGGACAGGGCAGACGAGCAGTACTTC
J: TRBJ2-7
D: TRBD1
V: TRBV12-5

CDR3: CATSRARTGGYEQYF
DNA: TGTGCCACCAGCAGAGCAAGGACAGGAGGCTACGAGCAGTACTTC
J: TRBJ2-7
D: TRBD1
V: TRBV15

CDR3: CASSSANTQYF
DNA: TGTGCCAGTAGTAGTGCAAATACGCAGTATTTT
J: TRBJ2-3
D: .
V: TRBV19

CDR3: CAWSVIDIQYF
DNA: TGTGCCTGGAGTGTAATAGACATTCAGTACTTC
J: TRBJ2-4
D: .
V: TRBV30

CDR3: CASSARGGRIQPNEQYF
DNA: TGTGCCAGCAGTGCCCGAGGGGGCAGAATACAGCCTAACGAGCAGTACTTC
J: TRBJ2-7
D: TRBD1
V: TRBV6-1

CDR3: CASGSYDSGYGYTF
DNA: TGTGCCAGCGGAAGCTACGATTCAGGGTACGGCTACACCTTC
J: TRBJ1-2
D: .
V: TRBV3-1

CDR3: CSVTGTGEPTNYGYTF
DNA: TGCAGCGTCACCGGGACAGGGGAGCCCACTAACTATGGCTACACCTTC
J: TRBJ1-2
D: TRBD1
V: TRBV29-1

CDR3: CSARTARLSEQYF
DNA: TGCAGTGCTAGAACTGCGAGACTAAGTGAGCAGTACTTC
J: TRBJ2-7
D: .
V: TRBV20-1

CDR3: CSASWGGGTGELFF
DNA: TGCAGTGCTAGCTGGGGGGGTGGTACCGGGGAGCTGTTTTTT
J: TRBJ2-2
D: TRBD2
V: TRBV20-1

CDR3: CSVTKTTYGYTF
DNA: TGCAGCGTTACCAAAACGACCTATGGCTACACCTTC
J: TRBJ1-2
D: .
V: TRBV29-1

CDR3: CASSRQLVRTDTQYF
DNA: TGTGCCAGCAGCCGACAGCTCGTCAGAACAGATACGCAGTATTTT
J: TRBJ2-3
D: .
V: TRBV3-1